This TCR beta chain appears in the sequencing data of a study of long-term antiretroviral therapy in people with HIV. Treatment for every participant with HIV took place in the United States. The assay used was immunoSEQ (version v3.0), run at survey level. The table came from immunoSEQ multiplex PCR; TCRdb's copy has only in-frame clones and leaves some out. Of approximately 25,000 clones listed, about 79% are singletons. Trimming removed 2 bases from V and 5 bases from J, with 5 bases in between. The CDR3 is made up of 12 amino acids. The V gene's germline CDR1 is SGHNT and CDR2 YYREEE (reference sequence).

V gene TRBV5-4 combines with J gene TRBJ1-5; no reliable D call. The starting material was unsorted PBMCs, obtained 3 years after starting antiretroviral therapy. The source is a man aged 50 to 59 with HIV. CDR3 protein: CASSFEDQPQHF. DNA for the CDR3: TGTGCCAGCAGCTTCGAGGATCAGCCCCAGCATTTT.